This TCR beta chain is from a study of blood T cell repertoires in COVID-19. The data were produced by immunoSEQ multiplex PCR, yet TCRdb's version contains in-frame clones alone and is incomplete. The sample has approximately 120,000 clones, 85% seen once. Trimming removed 1 base at V and 2 bases at J, with 6 bases between. This CDR3 has 14 amino acids. Germline-derived CDR1 and CDR2 are LGHNA and YNFKEQ. The TCR was taken from a man at least 80 years old with active or convalescent COVID-19. Sequencing was done on a sample of peripheral blood. This rearrangement joins TRBV4-2 to TRBJ2-1; no definite D call. This chain's CDR3 is CASSQAQAYNEQFF. As DNA, the CDR3 is TGTGCCAGCAGCCAAGCCCAGGCCTACAATGAGCAGTTCTTC.